A single sample gave rise to the 18 T cell receptor beta chains below, sequenced in a study of cytomegalovirus exposure and HLA in healthy donors. This PCR relied on a set of 60 Vbeta primers and 13 Jbeta primers. The assay was immunoSEQ multiplex PCR, and TCRdb's table has in-frame clones only and misses some. The sample consists of 270,000 or so clones, approximately 90% of them appearing once. The source material was PBMCs. The receptors were sampled from a man aged 35 to 55 in good health and CMV-seropositive.

The chain uses TRBV7-9 and TRBJ2-5; tentative D call: TRBD2 (5 bases). Germline V gene lookup returns CDR1 SEHNR and CDR2 FQNEAQ (reference sequence). The length of the CDR3 is 13 residues. V was clipped by 10 bases and J by 0 bases, with 12 bases between them. CDR3 DNA sequence: TGTGCCAACCTGGAGGCGGACCAAGAGACCCAGTACTTC. Its translation is CANLEADQETQYF. Full variable domain (rest looked up from reference TRBV7-9 and TRBJ2-5): DTGVSQNPRHKITKRGQNVTFRCDPISEHNRLYWYRQTLGQGPEFLTYFQNEAQLEKSRLLSDRFSAERPKGSFSTLEIQRTEQGDSAMYLCANLEADQETQYFGPGTRLLVL.

The chain has TRBV28 and TRBJ1-1; 7 bases agree with TRBD1. Germline trimming cut 5 bases from V and 0 bases from J; bases unmatched to any gene: 6. In germline, CDR1 is MDHEN, CDR2 SYDVKM. There are 15 residues in the CDR3. This chain's CDR3 is CASSEGGRLNTEAFF. CDR3 DNA: TGTGCCAGCAGTGAAGGGGGCCGGTTGAACACTGAAGCTTTCTTT.

The chain combines TRBV11-2 with TRBJ2-1; D is unresolved. Germline V CDR1 and CDR2: SGHAT, FQNNGV. The CDR3 covers 13 residues. Trimming removed 0 bases from V and 5 bases from J, with 5 bases in between. CDR3 DNA: TGTGCCAGCAGCTTAGACAGGAACAATGAGCAGTTCTTC. Amino acid sequence: CASSLDRNNEQFF.

The chain combines TRBV27 with TRBJ1-2, with D possibly TRBD1 on 6 matching bases. CDR3 length: 18 amino acids. V gave up 10 bases and J gave up 2 bases, with 29 bases separating them. CDR1 and CDR2 (germline): MNHEY, SMNVEV (reference sequence). The CDR3 protein is CATQGSRPGPVGNYGYTF. CDR3 DNA: TGTGCCACCCAGGGGTCCCGACCCGGGCCCGTCGGGAACTATGGCTACACCTTC.

On this clone itself: The sample carries other DNA sequences with the same CDR3. The genes are TRBV27 and TRBJ1-2; 9 bases align to TRBD1. This CDR3 region has 14 residues. The trim removed 2 bases at V and 5 bases at J, leaving 3 bases unmatched. The germline V gene encodes CDR1 MNHEY and CDR2 SMNVEV (reference sequence). For the CDR3, the DNA is TGTGCCAGCAGTTTAAGTGGACAGGGGTATGGCTACACCTTC. This translates into CASSLSGQGYGYTF.

This chain links TRBV28 with TRBJ2-1, with 9 bases identical to TRBD1. Germline CDR1 reads MDHEN; CDR2 reads SYDVKM. Trimming took 6 bases from V and 4 from J; bases not matched to a gene: 7. The CDR3 contains 15 residues. CDR3 in DNA: TGTGCCAGCAGCTTAGGACAGGGGCCATACAATGAGCAGTTCTTC. As protein: CASSLGQGPYNEQFF. Filled out from reference TRBV28 and TRBJ2-1, the complete variable domain reads DVKVTQSSRYLVKRTGEKVFLECVQDMDHENMFWYRQDPGLGLRLIYFSYDVKMKEKGDIPEGYSVSREKKERFSLILESASTNQTSMYLCASSLGQGPYNEQFFGPGTRLTVL.

The chain joins TRBV5-1 to TRBJ2-7, with D perhaps TRBD2 (5 bases). The V and J ends lost 4 bases and 0 bases respectively, with 11 bases between them. Germline lookup yields CDR1 SGHRS and CDR2 YFSETQ. The CDR3 covers 14 residues. CDR3 region: CASSRSTNSYEQYF. CDR3 bases: TGCGCCAGCAGCCGCTCGACTAACTCCTACGAGCAGTACTTC.

There are many counts of this clone. The chain is built from TRBV7-9 and TRBJ1-4, with 8 bases fitting TRBD1. CDR3 length: 15 residues. Germline trimming cut 5 bases from V and 3 bases from J; bases unmatched to any gene: 5. Germline-derived CDR1 and CDR2 are SEHNR and FQNEAQ (reference sequence). Here the CDR3 DNA reads TGTGCCAGCAGCACTCAGGGGGCGGCTAATGAAAAACTGTTTTTT. Its protein is CASSTQGAANEKLFF.

The chain employs TRBV28 and TRBJ2-1; 12 bases are a match to TRBD2. Unmatched junction bases numbered 18, after V lost 6 bases and J lost 0 bases. Per the germline V gene, CDR1 is MDHEN and CDR2 is SYDVKM. The CDR3 is 21 amino acids. In DNA, the CDR3 is TGTGCCAGCAGCCCCTTCCTAGCGGGAGGGTCCTTCTTAAGCTCCTACAATGAGCAGTTCTTC. This sequence encodes CASSPFLAGGSFLSSYNEQFF.

The genes are TRBV10-3 and TRBJ1-2, with D unresolved. The V gene's germline CDR1 is ENHRY and CDR2 SYGVKD. The CDR3 contains 13 residues. Trimming cost V 4 bases and J 3 bases, with 9 bases left between them. The CDR3 nucleotides read TGTGCCATCAGTGCTGGGCAGGACTATGGCTACACCTTC. It encodes CAISAGQDYGYTF.

This clone occurred once. The chain links TRBV4-3 to TRBJ2-7; 10 nucleotides align to TRBD1. The CDR3 is 16 residues long. Germline CDR1 LGHNA, CDR2 YSLEER. The V gene end was trimmed by 0 bases and the J gene end by 4 bases; junction bases not matched to a gene: 6. This CDR3 reads CASSQDLGQGRYEQYF. The CDR3 DNA reads as TGCGCCAGCAGCCAAGATTTGGGACAGGGGCGTTACGAGCAGTACTTC.

This clone was found once. This rearrangement joins TRBV5-1 to TRBJ2-1, with 7 bases aligning to TRBD2. Trimming took 1 base from V and 6 from J; bases not matched to a gene: 7. This CDR3 comprises 15 residues. Germline CDR1 SGHRS, CDR2 YFSETQ. The CDR3 region has the DNA TGCGCCAGCAGCTTGTTCGCGGGAGTAATCAATGAGCAGTTCTTC. Protein: CASSLFAGVINEQFF.

The chain couples TRBV6-5 to TRBJ1-1; D perhaps matches TRBD1 (5 bases). From germline, CDR1 is MNHEY and CDR2 SVGAGI. Trimming pared 2 bases from V and 1 base from J, leaving 5 bases between. The CDR3 is made up of 13 amino acids. CDR3 protein: CASSYQGNTEAFF. The CDR3, as DNA: TGTGCCAGCAGTTACCAGGGGAACACTGAAGCTTTCTTT.

This clone is a singleton in its sample. V and J are TRBV28 and TRBJ2-7; 7 positions match TRBD1. V was pared by 2 bases and J by 3 bases, with 7 bases of the junction left unmatched. The CDR3 is 15 amino acids. Germline values: CDR1 MDHEN, CDR2 SYDVKM. The CDR3 DNA reads as TGTGCCAGCAGTTTAATGGGGGACAGAGGCTACGAGCAGTACTTC. This codes for CASSLMGDRGYEQYF.

The chain combines TRBV28 with TRBJ2-2, with D possibly TRBD2 on 6 matching bases. The CDR3 length is 17 residues. Trimming shortened V by 7 bases and J by 0 bases, and 18 bases separated the two germline ends. CDR1 and CDR2 (germline): MDHEN, SYDVKM. The CDR3 protein is CASNPGAGTANTGELFF. In nucleotides, the CDR3 is TGTGCCAGCAACCCGGGAGCTGGGACGGCGAACACCGGGGAGCTGTTTTTT.

V is TRBV4-2 and J is TRBJ2-7, with 9 nucleotides matching TRBD1. J gave up 3 bases and V 5 bases, and 8 bases lay outside the gene matches. Germline V gives CDR1 LGHNA, CDR2 YNFKEQ. The CDR3 is 15 residues long. This CDR3 is CASSGKTGGDYEQYF. The DNA for the CDR3 is TGTGCCAGCAGCGGGAAGACAGGGGGAGACTACGAGCAGTACTTC.

This clone was observed a few times. V usage is TRBV2 and J usage is TRBJ1-2; no clear D gene. The CDR3 sequence is 12 residues long. V was shortened by 7 bases and J by 8 bases, with 14 bases between the two germline ends. Per the germline V gene, CDR1 is SNHLY and CDR2 is FYNNEI. CDR3: CASIAGPGGYTF. In DNA, the CDR3 is TGTGCCAGCATAGCGGGCCCTGGAGGCTACACCTTC.

This clone has a handful of counts. This chain uses TRBV4-1 with TRBJ1-2; a possible D gene is TRBD1 (6 bases). The germline CDR1 and CDR2 sequences are MGHRA and YSYEKL. This CDR3 has 16 residues. V lost 1 base, J lost 4 bases, and 16 bases lay in between. CDR3 region: CASSQVGQGRGYGYTF. DNA of the CDR3: TGCGCCAGCAGCCAAGTAGGGCAGGGGCGAGGCTATGGCTACACCTTC.